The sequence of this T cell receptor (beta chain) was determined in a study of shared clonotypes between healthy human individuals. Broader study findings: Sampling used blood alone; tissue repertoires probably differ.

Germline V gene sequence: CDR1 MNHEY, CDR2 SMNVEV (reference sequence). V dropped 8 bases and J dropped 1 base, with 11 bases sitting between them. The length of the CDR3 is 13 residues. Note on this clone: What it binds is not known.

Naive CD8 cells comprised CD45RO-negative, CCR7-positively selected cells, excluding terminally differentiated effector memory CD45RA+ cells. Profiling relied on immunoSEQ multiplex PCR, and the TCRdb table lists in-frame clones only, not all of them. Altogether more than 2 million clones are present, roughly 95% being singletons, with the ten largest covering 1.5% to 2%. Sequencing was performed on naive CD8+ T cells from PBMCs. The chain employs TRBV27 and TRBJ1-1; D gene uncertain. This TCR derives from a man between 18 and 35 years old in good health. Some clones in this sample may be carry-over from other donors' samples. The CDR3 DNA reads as TGTGCCAGCTCGACGGGTGAGAACACTGAAGCTTTCTTT. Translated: CASSTGENTEAFF.